This T cell receptor (beta chain) was profiled in a study of CD8+CD57+ T cells in acquired aplastic anemia. Study-wide context: Sorted CD4+ and CD8+ cells yielded DNA averaging around 3 ug. The study's findings and limits: Patients and controls shared some 30 CD8+ CDR3 sequences.

Turning to this clonotype: Its cognate antigen is unknown. Compared with germline, one end of the junction differs, possibly owing to a read error.

Patients included in sequencing had previously demonstrated CD8+CD57+ cell expansion by flow cytometry. Profiles of TCR beta VDJ and CDR3 were generated from a genomic DNA template. TCRdb re-derived calls from the reads in MiXCR, one entry per CDR3 protein. The data contain 270,000 or so distinct CDR3 sequences, 70% to 85% of them singletons. Germline-derived CDR1 and CDR2 are SEHNR and FQNEAQ (reference sequence). CDR3 length: 15 amino acids. This receptor was identified in a human donor with aplastic anemia. The source material was sorted CD4+, CD8+, or CD8+CD57+ T cells (not recorded which) from PBMCs. The chain links TRBV7-9 to TRBJ2-1; D is possibly TRBD1 (5 bases). CDR3 DNA: TGCGCCAGCAGCTTGGGGCAGGGTCAATGGAATCAGCAGTTCTTC. This sequence encodes CASSLGQGQWNQQFF.